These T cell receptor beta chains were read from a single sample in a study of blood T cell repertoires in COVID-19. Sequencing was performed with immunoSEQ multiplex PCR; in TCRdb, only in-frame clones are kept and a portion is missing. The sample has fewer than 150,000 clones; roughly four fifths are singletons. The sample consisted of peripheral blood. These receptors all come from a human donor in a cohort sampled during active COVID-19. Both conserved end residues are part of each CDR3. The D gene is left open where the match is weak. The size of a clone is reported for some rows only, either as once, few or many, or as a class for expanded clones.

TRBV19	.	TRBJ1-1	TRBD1	CASRTDRGRAFF
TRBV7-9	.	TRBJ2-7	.	CASSFNSATYEQYF
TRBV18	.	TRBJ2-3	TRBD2	CASRLAGATDTQYF
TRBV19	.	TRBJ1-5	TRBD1	CASSTTGGRSNQPQHF
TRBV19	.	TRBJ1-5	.	CASSIRGHSNQPQHF
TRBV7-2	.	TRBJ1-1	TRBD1	CASSLAPGQGLLGAEAFF
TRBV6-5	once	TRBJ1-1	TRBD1	CASSRGQGNEAFF
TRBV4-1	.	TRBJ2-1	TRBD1	CASSQGTGRSLSVEQFF
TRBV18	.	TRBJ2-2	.	CASRNTGELFF
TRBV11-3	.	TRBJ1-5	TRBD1	CASSLEWGDREGNQPQHF
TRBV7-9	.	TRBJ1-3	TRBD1	CASSLAQGGNTIYF
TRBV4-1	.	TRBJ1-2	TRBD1	CASSQTGAKYGYTF
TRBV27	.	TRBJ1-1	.	CASSPAGGVRGAFF
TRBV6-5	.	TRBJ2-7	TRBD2	CASSYARGGAYEQYF